Each of the 31 T cell receptor beta chains below was sequenced from the same sample in a study of T cell responses to AZD1222 COVID-19 vaccine. Measured with immunoSEQ multiplex PCR; TCRdb has only the in-frame clones, and not every one. The sample yields some 140,000 clones, approximately 85% seen once. Specimen: peripheral blood, collected 28 days after the second dose of the MenACWY control vaccine. The source is an adult who received the MenACWY meningococcal vaccine as a control.

The CDR3 sequence: CASSLRGTGELFF. In DNA form, the CDR3 reads TGTGCCAGCAGCTTAAGAGGGACCGGGGAGCTGTTTTTT. V is TRBV7-8 and J is TRBJ2-2; the D gene is possibly TRBD2 (5 bases). This CDR3 has 13 residues. Germline CDR1 and CDR2: SGHVS and FQNEAQ. Trimming stripped 2 bases from V and 5 bases from J, with 6 bases between.

In DNA form, the CDR3 reads TGTGCCAGCAGCCGTCTAGACTCTGGAAACACCATATATTTT. Its protein product is CASSRLDSGNTIYF. The genes are TRBV14 and TRBJ1-3; D remains unclear. The CDR3 covers 14 residues. Germline V CDR1 and CDR2: SGHDN, FVKESK. The germline V and J ends were trimmed by 4 bases and 0 bases, with 7 bases remaining between them.

This clone was recorded a few times. The chain couples TRBV5-8 to TRBJ2-7, with TRBD1 identical over 9 bases. This CDR3 contains 14 residues. Germline V gene data show CDR1 as SGHTS and CDR2 as YDEGEE. The trim removed 5 bases at V and 3 bases at J, leaving 6 bases unmatched. The CDR3 sequence: CASRRTGAIYEQYV. The CDR3 DNA follows: TGTGCCAGCAGACGGACAGGGGCGATCTACGAGCAGTACGTC.

The chain links TRBV6-5 to TRBJ1-2; possible D gene TRBD1, 5 bases. This CDR3 contains 13 residues. The V and J ends lost 5 bases and 5 bases respectively, with 12 bases between them. Germline CDR1 MNHEY, CDR2 SVGAGI. The CDR3 sequence is CASSPDSGYGYTF. Here the CDR3 DNA reads TGTGCCAGCAGTCCTGACAGTGGATATGGCTACACCTTC.

This chain connects TRBV5-6 to TRBJ2-1, with 8 bases aligning to TRBD1. The CDR3 is 18 residues long. CDR1 is SGHDT and CDR2 is YYEEEE in the germline V gene. With V trimmed by 1 base and J by 9 bases, 18 bases remained unmatched. CDR3 amino acids: CASSLFRSRLDRGGEQFF. CDR3 in DNA: TGTGCCAGCAGCTTGTTCCGAAGCAGACTCGACAGGGGAGGTGAGCAGTTCTTC.

The V call is TRBV4-3, the J call TRBJ2-3; D tentatively reads TRBD1 or TRBD2 (6 bases each). CDR3 size: 20 residues. Trimming left V 1 base short and J 2 bases short, with 25 bases between. Per the germline V gene, CDR1 is LGHNA and CDR2 is YSLEER. The CDR3 coding sequence is TGCGCCAGCAGCCAAGTATTGGCGGGACGGACAGAGAAACTCACAGATACGCAGTATTTT. Amino acid sequence: CASSQVLAGRTEKLTDTQYF.

The chain has TRBV9 and TRBJ2-3, with D possibly being TRBD2 (5 bases). With 2 bases removed from V and 1 base from J, the gap between germline ends came to 14 bases. Germline V gene lookup returns CDR1 SGDLS and CDR2 YYNGEE. The CDR3 has 16 amino acids. CDR3 DNA sequence: TGTGCCAGCAGCGTGTTGAGGGATCCCGGCACAGATACGCAGTATTTT. The encoded protein is CASSVLRDPGTDTQYF.

V gene TRBV6-6 combines with J gene TRBJ2-3; 9 bases fit TRBD1. CDR1 and CDR2 from the germline V gene are MNHNY and SVGAGI (reference sequence). This CDR3 has 15 residues. V gave up 6 bases and J gave up 5 bases; unmatched junction bases: 9. In DNA, the CDR3 is TGTGCCAGCAGACGACAGGGGGGTGCCCTAGATACGCAGTATTTT. It encodes CASRRQGGALDTQYF.

The CDR3 DNA is TGCGCCAGCAGCTTGGAGGCTAGCGGCCAAGAGACCCAGTACTTC. Protein sequence: CASSLEASGQETQYF. V usage is TRBV5-1 and J usage is TRBJ2-5; TRBD2 aligns across 7 bases. Trimming cost V 0 bases and J 1 base; bases outside gene matches: 3. The germline gives CDR1 SGHRS, CDR2 YFSETQ. This CDR3 comprises 15 residues.

This chain connects TRBV9 to TRBJ2-2; possibly TRBD1 for D (5 bases). This CDR3 spans 16 amino acids. In germline, CDR1 is SGDLS, CDR2 YYNGEE. Trimming removed 0 bases at V and 1 base at J, with 10 bases between. The CDR3 is CASSVEGTGNTGELFF. In DNA form, the CDR3 reads TGTGCCAGCAGCGTAGAGGGTACAGGGAACACCGGGGAGCTGTTTTTT.

This rearrangement joins TRBV6-1 to TRBJ1-5; 7 bases align to TRBD1. The length of the CDR3 is 15 residues. The trim removed 3 bases at V and 4 bases at J, leaving 6 bases unmatched. Germline lookup yields CDR1 MNHNS and CDR2 SASEGT. The chain's CDR3 is CASSEWGQPNQPQHF. The CDR3 nucleotides read TGTGCCAGCAGTGAGTGGGGACAGCCAAATCAGCCCCAGCATTTT.

The CDR3 sequence is CASSESTGDGYTF. CDR3 coding DNA: TGTGCCAGCAGTGAATCGACAGGGGATGGCTACACCTTC. The rearrangement links TRBV6-1 to TRBJ1-2, with TRBD1 matching over 8 bases. CDR3 length equals 13 residues. CDR1 is MNHNS and CDR2 is SASEGT in the germline V gene. The J segment lost 6 bases and the V segment lost 2 bases, leaving 2 bases of the junction unmatched.

This chain connects TRBV5-1 to TRBJ2-3; TRBD2 is a possible D gene (5 bases). CDR1 SGHRS and CDR2 YFSETQ come from the germline V gene. This CDR3 region has 14 residues. V lost 1 base and J 0 bases, leaving 6 bases between the germline ends. The CDR3 loop reads CASSLTSSTDTQYF. CDR3 sequence (DNA): TGCGCCAGCAGCTTGACTAGTAGCACAGATACGCAGTATTTT.

The chain employs TRBV30 and TRBJ1-6, with D possibly TRBD1 on 5 matching bases. The length of the CDR3 is 16 residues. CDR1 is GTSNPN and CDR2 is SVGIG in the germline V gene (reference sequence). Trimming left V 0 bases short and J 4 bases short, with 13 bases between. CDR3 DNA sequence: TGTGCCTGGAGTGTCGGCAGGGAAAAATATAATTCACCCCTCCACTTT. It is translated as CAWSVGREKYNSPLHF.

The chain carries TRBV29-1 and TRBJ1-1; D remains ambiguous. Germline CDR1 SQVTM, CDR2 ANQGSEA. V was pared by 2 bases and J by 1 base, with 11 bases between. The CDR3 extends over 14 amino acids. CDR3 nucleotides: TGCAGCGTTGAAAGATCTGGGTCGAACACTGAAGCTTTCTTT. It translates to CSVERSGSNTEAFF.

This clone came up once. This chain links TRBV6-5 with TRBJ1-2; D gene uncertain. CDR1 MNHEY and CDR2 SVGAGI come from the germline V gene. V gave up 6 bases and J gave up 3 bases, with 11 bases separating them. The CDR3 is 13 amino acids. CDR3 DNA sequence: TGTGCCAGCAGAATAGGGCGAGACTATGGCTACACCTTC. Protein product: CASRIGRDYGYTF.

V is TRBV7-2 and J is TRBJ2-4, with TRBD2 matching over 8 bases. This CDR3 has 15 amino acids. Germline V gene lookup returns CDR1 SGHTA and CDR2 FQGNSA. V gave up 5 bases and J gave up 1 base; unmatched junction bases: 4. CDR3 sequence reads: CASSPGGAAKNIQYF. CDR3 in DNA: TGTGCCAGCAGCCCGGGGGGGGCGGCCAAAAACATTCAGTACTTC.

V gene TRBV7-2 combines with J gene TRBJ1-2; D is ambiguous. The CDR3 loop spans 12 amino acids. Trimming took 1 base from V and 8 from J, leaving 8 bases between them. Germline CDR1 is SGHTA and CDR2 is FQGNSA. The CDR3 bases are TGTGCCAGCAGCTTAGTAGATAGGGGCTACACCTTC. This encodes CASSLVDRGYTF.

The chain uses TRBV7-9 and TRBJ2-2; possibly TRBD1 or TRBD2 for D (5 bases each). The V end lost 5 bases, the J end lost 7 bases, and 14 bases lay between the germline ends. Germline CDR1 and CDR2: SEHNR and FQNEAQ (reference sequence). The CDR3 contains 14 residues. The CDR3 bases are TGTGCCAGCAGCCAGGACCGGGGCGGCGGGGAGCTGTTTTTT. It is translated as CASSQDRGGGELFF.

This clone was seen a single time. The chain links TRBV28 to TRBJ2-7; 9 positions agree with TRBD1. The length of the CDR3 is 13 residues. After removal of 8 bases from V and 4 bases from J, the junction contained 6 bases not matched to a gene. CDR1 MDHEN and CDR2 SYDVKM come from the germline V gene. CDR3 nucleotides: TGTGCCAGCGCCACAGGGGGCATATACGAGCAGTACTTC. It yields the protein CASATGGIYEQYF.

The V and J genes are TRBV3-1 (or the pseudogene TRBV3-2) and TRBJ2-2; TRBD1 might be the D (7 bases). CDR3 length equals 15 residues. Germline V lookup: CDR1 LGHDT, CDR2 YNNKEL (reference sequence). V lost 10 bases and J lost 3, with 18 bases in between. CDR3 amino acids: CATTEGADYTGELFF. The DNA for the CDR3 is TGTGCCACTACGGAGGGGGCGGACTACACCGGGGAGCTGTTTTTT.

The chain links TRBV30 to TRBJ1-2, with D maybe TRBD1 (6 bases). The germline V gene encodes CDR1 GTSNPN and CDR2 SVGIG (reference sequence). The CDR3 totals 12 residues. Between the trimmed V and J ends, which lost 1 base and 4 bases, there was a span of 7 bases. The CDR3: CAWSGGAYGYTF. The CDR3 DNA reads TGTGCCTGGAGTGGGGGGGCCTATGGCTACACCTTC.

The V and J genes are TRBV13 and TRBJ2-2, with D possibly called TRBD1 or TRBD2 (6 bases each). Germline V gene sequence: CDR1 PRHDT, CDR2 FYEKMQ (reference sequence). The ends were cut back, 2 bases at V and 1 base at J, with 8 bases in the middle. The length of the CDR3 is 15 residues. The CDR3 nucleotides are TGTGCCAGCAGCTTAAAGGGGGGGAACACCGGGGAGCTGTTTTTT. This gives the protein CASSLKGGNTGELFF. The variable domain in full, completed from reference TRBV13 and TRBJ2-2, reads AAGVIQSPRHLIKEKRETATLKCYPIPRHDTVYWYQQGPGQDPQFLISFYEKMQSDKGSIPDRFSAQQFSDYHSELNMSSLELGDSALYFCASSLKGGNTGELFFGEGSRLTVL.

The gene calls are TRBV4-2 and TRBJ1-2, with D hard to call. This CDR3 region has 14 residues. Germline CDR1 and CDR2: LGHNA and YNFKEQ. Trimming removed 1 base from V and 4 bases from J, with 10 bases in between. The CDR3, as DNA: TGTGCCAGCAGCCAAGTCCAGGAACGCTATGGCTACACCTTC. Its protein product is CASSQVQERYGYTF.

The V call is TRBV7-9, the J call TRBJ2-5; maybe TRBD2 (5 bases). Trimming pared 3 bases from V and 1 base from J, leaving 12 bases between. CDR1 and CDR2 from the germline V gene are SEHNR and FQNEAQ (reference sequence). CDR3 size: 15 residues. This CDR3 is CASSFSAATQETQYF. Here the CDR3 DNA reads TGTGCCAGCAGCTTTAGCGCGGCTACCCAAGAGACCCAGTACTTC.

The rearrangement uses TRBV11-2 and TRBJ2-2, with 14 positions matching TRBD2. The CDR3 is 16 residues long. V shed 4 bases and J 7 bases; nucleotides not matched to a gene: 5. The germline V gene encodes CDR1 SGHAT and CDR2 FQNNGV. CDR3 sequence: CASSSGLAGAYGELFF. The CDR3 nucleotides read TGTGCCAGCAGCTCGGGACTAGCGGGAGCATACGGGGAGCTGTTTTTT.

This chain uses TRBV27 with TRBJ2-1; 7 positions match TRBD2. The CDR3 consists of 14 residues. The germline V gene has CDR1 MNHEY and CDR2 SMNVEV (reference sequence). V dropped 6 bases and J dropped 8; count of bases not matched to a gene: 10. The CDR3 reads CASRKKGGGDEQFF. In DNA form, the CDR3 reads TGTGCCAGCAGAAAGAAGGGCGGGGGTGATGAGCAGTTCTTC.

In this sample, this clone turned up once. The chain employs TRBV12-3 or TRBV12-4 and TRBJ1-2; D remains unclear. V shed 4 bases and J shed 2 bases, with 2 bases lying between them. This CDR3 comprises 11 residues. CDR3 nucleotides: TGTGCCAGCAGTTCCAACTATGGCTACACCTTC. This sequence encodes CASSSNYGYTF.

The genes are TRBV28 and TRBJ2-7; D might be TRBD1 (6 bases). The CDR3 is 12 residues long. Germline CDR1 MDHEN, CDR2 SYDVKM. V lost 9 bases to trimming and J lost 0 bases, with 9 bases between them. The CDR3 DNA reads TGTGCCAGTACAGGGAGCTCCTACGAGCAGTACGTC. As protein: CASTGSSYEQYV.

V gene TRBV28 combines with J gene TRBJ1-1, with D possibly TRBD1 on 6 matching bases. With 6 bases removed from V and 6 bases from J, the gap between germline ends came to 14 bases. CDR3 length equals 13 residues. Germline values: CDR1 MDHEN, CDR2 SYDVKM. CDR3 sequence reads: CASREQGKPEAFF. For the CDR3, the DNA is TGTGCCAGCAGGGAACAGGGTAAACCTGAAGCTTTCTTT.

The genes are TRBV2 and TRBJ2-2; TRBD1 might be the D (6 bases). V was clipped by 3 bases and J by 5 bases, with 13 bases between them. The CDR3 covers 15 residues. Per germline, CDR1 SNHLY and CDR2 FYNNEI. The CDR3 protein is CASSEVPGETGELFF. In DNA, the CDR3 is TGTGCCAGCAGTGAGGTCCCAGGGGAGACCGGGGAGCTGTTTTTT. The variable domain in full, with the rest retrieved from reference TRBV2 and TRBJ2-2, is EPEVTQTPSHQVTQMGQEVILRCVPISNHLYFYWYRQILGQKVEFLVSFYNNEISEKSEIFDDQFSVERPDGSNFTLKIRSTKLEDSAMYFCASSEVPGETGELFFGEGSRLTVL.